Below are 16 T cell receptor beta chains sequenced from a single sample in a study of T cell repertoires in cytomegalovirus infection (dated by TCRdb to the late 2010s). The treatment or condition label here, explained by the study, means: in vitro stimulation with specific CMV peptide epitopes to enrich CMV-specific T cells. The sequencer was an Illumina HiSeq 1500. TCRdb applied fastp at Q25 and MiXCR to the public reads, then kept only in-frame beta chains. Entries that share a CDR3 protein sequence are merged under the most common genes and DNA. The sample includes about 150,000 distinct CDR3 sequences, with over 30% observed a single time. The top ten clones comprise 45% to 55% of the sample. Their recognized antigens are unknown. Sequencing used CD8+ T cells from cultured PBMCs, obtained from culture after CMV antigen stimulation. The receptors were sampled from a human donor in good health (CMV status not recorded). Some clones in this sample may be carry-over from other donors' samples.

The CDR3 loop reads CASSYDGGIAKNIQYF. CDR3 in DNA: TGTGCCAGCAGTTACGACGGGGGGATAGCCAAAAACATTCAGTACTTC. The chain links TRBV6-6 to TRBJ2-4; 7 positions agree with TRBD2. This CDR3 comprises 16 residues. V lost 2 bases and J lost 0; bases outside the gene matches: 4. The V gene's germline CDR1 is MNHNY and CDR2 SVGAGI (reference sequence).

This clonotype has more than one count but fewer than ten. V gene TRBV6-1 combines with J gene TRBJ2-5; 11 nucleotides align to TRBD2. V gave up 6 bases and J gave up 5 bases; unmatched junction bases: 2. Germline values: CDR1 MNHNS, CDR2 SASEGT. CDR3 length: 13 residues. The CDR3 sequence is CASRVAGGETQYF. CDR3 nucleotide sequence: TGTGCCAGCAGAGTAGCGGGGGGGGAGACCCAGTACTTC.

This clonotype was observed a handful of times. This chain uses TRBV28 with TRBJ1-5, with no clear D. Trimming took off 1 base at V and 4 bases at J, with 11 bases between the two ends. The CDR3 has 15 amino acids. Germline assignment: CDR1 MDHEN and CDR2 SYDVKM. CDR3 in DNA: TGTGCCAGCAGTTTATTGTGGGCTGGAAATCAGCCCCAGCATTTT. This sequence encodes CASSLLWAGNQPQHF. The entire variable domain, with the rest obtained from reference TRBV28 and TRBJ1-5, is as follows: DVKVTQSSRYLVKRTGEKVFLECVQDMDHENMFWYRQDPGLGLRLIYFSYDVKMKEKGDIPEGYSVSREKKERFSLILESASTNQTSMYLCASSLLWAGNQPQHFGDGTRLSIL.

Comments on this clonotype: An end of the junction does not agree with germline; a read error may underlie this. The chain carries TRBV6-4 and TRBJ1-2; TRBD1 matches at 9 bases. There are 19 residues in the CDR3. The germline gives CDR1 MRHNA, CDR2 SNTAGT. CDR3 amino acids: CASSYSYRQGVNFGDGYTF. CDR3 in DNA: TGTGCCAGCAGTTACTCTTATCGACAGGGGGTAAACTTTGGGGATGGCTACACCTTC.

The CDR3 region has the DNA TGTGCCAGCAGTGAACTAGATACCTCCTATAATTCACCCCTCCACTTT. It is translated as CASSELDTSYNSPLHF. The chain employs TRBV6-1 and TRBJ1-6; no reliable D call. The germline gives CDR1 MNHNS, CDR2 SASEGT. This CDR3 is built from 16 residues. Between the trimmed V and J ends, which lost 2 bases and 0 bases, there was a span of 8 bases.

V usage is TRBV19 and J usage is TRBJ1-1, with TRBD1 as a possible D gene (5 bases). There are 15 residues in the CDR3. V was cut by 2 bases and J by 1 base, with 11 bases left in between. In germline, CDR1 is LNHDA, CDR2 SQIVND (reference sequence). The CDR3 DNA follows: TGTGCCAGTAGTATATGGGCAGGGCCGAACACTGAAGCTTTCTTT. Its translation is CASSIWAGPNTEAFF.

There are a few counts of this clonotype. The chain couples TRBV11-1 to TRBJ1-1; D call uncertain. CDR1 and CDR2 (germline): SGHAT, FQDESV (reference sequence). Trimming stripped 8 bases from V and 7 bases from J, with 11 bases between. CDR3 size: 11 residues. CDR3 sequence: CASPRTREAFF. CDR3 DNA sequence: TGTGCCAGCCCCCGGACGCGTGAAGCTTTCTTT.

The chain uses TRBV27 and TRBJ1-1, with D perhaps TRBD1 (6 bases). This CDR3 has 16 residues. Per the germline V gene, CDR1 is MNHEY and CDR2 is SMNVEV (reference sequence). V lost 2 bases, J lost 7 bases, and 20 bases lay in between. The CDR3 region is CASSLTNREGGGEAFF. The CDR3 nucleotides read TGTGCCAGCAGTTTAACTAATCGGGAAGGGGGGGGTGAAGCTTTCTTT.

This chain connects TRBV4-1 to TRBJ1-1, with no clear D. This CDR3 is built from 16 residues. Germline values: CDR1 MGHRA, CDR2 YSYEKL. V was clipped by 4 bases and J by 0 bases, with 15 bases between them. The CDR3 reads CASSPFRRTLNTEAFF. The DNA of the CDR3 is TGCGCCAGCAGCCCATTTCGGAGGACGTTGAACACTGAAGCTTTCTTT.

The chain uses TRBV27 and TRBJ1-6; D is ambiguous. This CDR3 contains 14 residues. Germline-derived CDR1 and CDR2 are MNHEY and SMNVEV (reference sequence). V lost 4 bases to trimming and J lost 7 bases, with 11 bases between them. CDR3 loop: CASSSGAPNSPLHF. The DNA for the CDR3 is TGTGCCAGCAGTTCAGGCGCTCCGAATTCACCCCTCCACTTT.

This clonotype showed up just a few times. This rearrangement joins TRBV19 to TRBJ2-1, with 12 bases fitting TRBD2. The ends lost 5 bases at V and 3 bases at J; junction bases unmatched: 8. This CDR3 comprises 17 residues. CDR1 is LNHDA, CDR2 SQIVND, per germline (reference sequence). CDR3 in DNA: TGTGCCAGTAGTCCCGAAAGACTAGCGGGGGACTACAATGAGCAGTTCTTC. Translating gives CASSPERLAGDYNEQFF.

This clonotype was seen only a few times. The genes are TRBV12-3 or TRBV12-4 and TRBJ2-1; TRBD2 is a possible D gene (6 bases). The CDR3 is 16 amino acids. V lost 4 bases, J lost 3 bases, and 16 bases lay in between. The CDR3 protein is CASSSAGGPYYNEQFF. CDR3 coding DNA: TGTGCCAGCAGTTCTGCCGGGGGACCCTACTACAATGAGCAGTTCTTC.

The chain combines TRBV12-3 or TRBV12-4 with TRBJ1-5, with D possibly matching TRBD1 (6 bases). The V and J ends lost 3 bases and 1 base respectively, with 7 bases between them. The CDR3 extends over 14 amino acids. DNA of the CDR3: TGTGCCAGCAGTTTCACAGGGAGCAATCAGCCCCAGCATTTT. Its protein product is CASSFTGSNQPQHF.

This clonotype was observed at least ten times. The CDR3: CASSLTGSGETQYF. As DNA, the CDR3 is TGTGCCAGCAGCCTCACAGGGTCGGGTGAGACCCAGTACTTC. The rearrangement joins TRBV7-8 to TRBJ2-5; D may be TRBD1 (6 bases). CDR1 is SGHVS, CDR2 FQNEAQ, per germline. The CDR3 has 14 amino acids. Trimming took off 5 bases at V and 5 bases at J, with 15 bases between the two ends.

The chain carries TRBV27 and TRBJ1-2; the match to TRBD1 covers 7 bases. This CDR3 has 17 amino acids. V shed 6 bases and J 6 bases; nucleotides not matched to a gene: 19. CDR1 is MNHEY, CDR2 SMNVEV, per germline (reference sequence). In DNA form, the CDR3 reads TGTGCCAGCAGCCCCGGCCGACAGGGATCCCCTGGTGATGGCTACACCTTC. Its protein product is CASSPGRQGSPGDGYTF.

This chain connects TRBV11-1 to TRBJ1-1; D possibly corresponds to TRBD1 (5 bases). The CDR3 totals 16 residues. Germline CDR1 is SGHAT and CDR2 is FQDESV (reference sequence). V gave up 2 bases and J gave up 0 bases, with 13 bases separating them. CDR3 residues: CASSLQPGQMNTEAFF. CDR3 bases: TGTGCCAGCAGCTTACAACCGGGGCAAATGAACACTGAAGCTTTCTTT.